These T cell receptor beta chains were read from a single sample in a study of OX40 agonist ivuxolimab in advanced cancers. The protocol was immunoSEQ multiplex PCR, while the TCRdb copy is restricted to in-frame clones and leaves out a portion. The data hold tens of thousands of clones, with just under 85% observed a single time. This specimen consisted of CD4+ or CD8+ T cells sorted from blood, obtained in a trial of the OX40 agonist ivuxolimab. The receptors derive from an adult with an advanced solid tumor such as melanoma, head and neck, liver or kidney cancer. The conserved cysteine and the conserved F or W are not part of the CDR3 here.

v_call,j_call,cdr3_aa
TRBV7-8,TRBJ1-5,ASSLPRRGSNQPQH
TRBV7-9,TRBJ2-5,ASSHRDGQETQY
TRBV4-2,TRBJ1-2,ASSQDPDGKGAQGYT
TRBV19,TRBJ2-7,ASRPPGLASEQY
TRBV4-2,TRBJ2-7,ASSQLLDYPYEQY
TRBV6-1,TRBJ2-1,ASSAGPRDEQF
TRBV29-1,TRBJ2-3,SAREVDTQY
TRBV19,TRBJ2-1,ASSIVPAGEQF
TRBV28,TRBJ2-1,ASRPDHNEQF
TRBV13,TRBJ2-7,ASSRGQGAYEQY
TRBV6-5,TRBJ2-3,ASSLGDHSTDTQY
TRBV14,TRBJ2-7,ASSPDRSYEQY
TRBV28,TRBJ2-3,ASSFLAGTDTQY
TRBV28,TRBJ2-1,ASRPSRGQGPFREQF
TRBV28,TRBJ1-1,ASSLSLGAHTEAF
TRBV6-5,TRBJ1-1,ASSYRGRGIPEAF
TRBV29-1,TRBJ2-5,SADLGWEETQY
TRBV9,TRBJ1-1,ASSAGQRAEAF
TRBV5-1,TRBJ2-1,ASSPDRAQF
TRBV7-3,TRBJ2-1,ASSLSSGQIDEQF
TRBV30,TRBJ2-7,AWSWGQGYEQY
TRBV27,TRBJ2-5,ASSPSGRRGETQY
TRBV28,TRBJ2-7,ASSFRVGPAYEQY
TRBV7-9,TRBJ2-2,ASSFALGEREKIVGELF
TRBV7-9,TRBJ2-7,ASSLGPNPKLAGDYEQY
TRBV5-1,TRBJ2-7,ASSRRDRSSYEQY
TRBV7-8,TRBJ2-4,ASSLESDGPGNIQY
TRBV7-9,TRBJ2-1,ASSLGAGGPYNEQF
TRBV4-1,TRBJ2-1,ASSQDVRSNEQF
TRBV21-1,TRBJ2-7,ASSKGEAGEPYEQY
TRBV21-1,TRBJ2-3,ASSKEGRQRDFLSTDTQY
TRBV10-1,TRBJ1-1,ASSAVNTEAF
TRBV30,TRBJ1-1,AWTVNTEAF
TRBV21-1,TRBJ2-2,ASSNGSSSGRNTGELF
TRBV19,TRBJ1-5,ASSPQTGSNQPQH
TRBV27,TRBJ2-1,ASSLQSTSGGVGEQF
TRBV5-1,TRBJ2-7,ASTKGLAGRTYEQY
TRBV7-9,TRBJ2-1,ASSLMREYNEQF
TRBV11-2,TRBJ2-1,ASSPLADLAYNEQF
TRBV9,TRBJ2-3,ASSVDGASSTDTQY
TRBV27,TRBJ2-7,ASRRDSSYEQY
TRBV6-1,TRBJ2-2,ASRSDYTGELF
TRBV30,TRBJ1-2,AWSPTGINYGYT
TRBV28,TRBJ2-1,ASSFEGTEYNEQF
TRBV6-1,TRBJ1-4,ASSVNPESNEKLF